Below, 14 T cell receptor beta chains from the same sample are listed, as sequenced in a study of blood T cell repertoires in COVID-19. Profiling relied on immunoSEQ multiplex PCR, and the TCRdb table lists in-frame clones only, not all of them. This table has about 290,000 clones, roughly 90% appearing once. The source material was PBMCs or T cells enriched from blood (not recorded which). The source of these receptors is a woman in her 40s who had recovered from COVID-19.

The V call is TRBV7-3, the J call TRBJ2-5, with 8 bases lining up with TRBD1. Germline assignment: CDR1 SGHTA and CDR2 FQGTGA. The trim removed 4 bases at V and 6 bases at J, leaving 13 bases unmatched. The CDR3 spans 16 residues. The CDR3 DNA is TGTGCCAGCAGCTCCGCGGCGGCCGGGACAGGCAAGACCCAGTACTTC. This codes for CASSSAAAGTGKTQYF.

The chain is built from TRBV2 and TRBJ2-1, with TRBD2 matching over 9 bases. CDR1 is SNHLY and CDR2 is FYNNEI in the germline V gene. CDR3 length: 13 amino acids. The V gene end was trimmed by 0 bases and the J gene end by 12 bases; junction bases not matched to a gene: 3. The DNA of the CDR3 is TGTGCCAGCAGTGAAGCGCGCGGGGGGGCGCAGTTCTTC. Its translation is CASSEARGGAQFF.

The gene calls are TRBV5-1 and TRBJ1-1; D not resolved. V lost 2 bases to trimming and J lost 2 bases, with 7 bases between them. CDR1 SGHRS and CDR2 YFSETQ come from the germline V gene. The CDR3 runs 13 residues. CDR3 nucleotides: TGCGCCAGCAGCTTAGACTATAACACTGAAGCTTTCTTT. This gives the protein CASSLDYNTEAFF.

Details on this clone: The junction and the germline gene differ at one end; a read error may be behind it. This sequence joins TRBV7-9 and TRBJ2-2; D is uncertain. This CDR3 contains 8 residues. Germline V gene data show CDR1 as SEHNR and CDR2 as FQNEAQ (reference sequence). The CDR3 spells CASSLVSF. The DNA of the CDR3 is TGTGCCAGCAGCCTAGTCAGTTTT.

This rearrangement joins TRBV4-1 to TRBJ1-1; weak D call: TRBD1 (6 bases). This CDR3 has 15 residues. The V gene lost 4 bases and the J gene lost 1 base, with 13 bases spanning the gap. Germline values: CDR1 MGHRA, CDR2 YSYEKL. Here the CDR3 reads CASSRSEQGNTEAFF. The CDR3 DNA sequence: TGCGCCAGCAGCCGCTCGGAACAGGGGAACACTGAAGCTTTCTTT.

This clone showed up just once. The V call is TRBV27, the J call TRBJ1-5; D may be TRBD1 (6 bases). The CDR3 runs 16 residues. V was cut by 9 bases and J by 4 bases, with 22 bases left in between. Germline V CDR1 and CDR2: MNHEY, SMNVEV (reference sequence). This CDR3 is CASRPEVGGRNQPQHF. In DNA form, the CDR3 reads TGTGCCAGTCGACCCGAGGTGGGGGGGCGGAATCAGCCCCAGCATTTT.

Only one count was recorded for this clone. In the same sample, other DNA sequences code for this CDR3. The CDR3 spells CASSRDRVGGYTF. The DNA of the CDR3 is TGTGCCAGCAGCCGTGACAGGGTGGGTGGCTACACCTTC. This rearrangement joins TRBV6-5 to TRBJ1-2; TRBD1 agrees at 7 bases. The junction had 8 bases not matched to a gene; V was cut back by 6 bases and J by 7 bases. CDR3 length: 13 amino acids. Per the germline V gene, CDR1 is MNHEY and CDR2 is SVGAGI.

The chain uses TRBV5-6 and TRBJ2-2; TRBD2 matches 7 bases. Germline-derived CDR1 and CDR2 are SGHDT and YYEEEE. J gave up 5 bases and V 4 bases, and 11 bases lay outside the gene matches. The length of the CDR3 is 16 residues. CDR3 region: CASSPTGGGETGELFF. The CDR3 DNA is TGTGCCAGCAGCCCCACGGGGGGAGGGGAAACCGGGGAGCTGTTTTTT.

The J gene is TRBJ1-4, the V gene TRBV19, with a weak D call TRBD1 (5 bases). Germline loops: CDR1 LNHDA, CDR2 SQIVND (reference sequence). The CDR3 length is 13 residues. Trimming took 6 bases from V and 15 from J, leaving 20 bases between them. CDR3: CASSRETQGFLFF. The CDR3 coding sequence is TGTGCCAGTAGCCGAGAAACGCAGGGCTTCTTGTTTTTT. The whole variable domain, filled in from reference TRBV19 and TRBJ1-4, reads DGGITQSPKYLFRKEGQNVTLSCEQNLNHDAMYWYRQDPGQGLRLIYYSQIVNDFQKGDIAEGYSVSREKKESFPLTVTSAQKNPTAFYLCASSRETQGFLFFGSGTQLSVL.

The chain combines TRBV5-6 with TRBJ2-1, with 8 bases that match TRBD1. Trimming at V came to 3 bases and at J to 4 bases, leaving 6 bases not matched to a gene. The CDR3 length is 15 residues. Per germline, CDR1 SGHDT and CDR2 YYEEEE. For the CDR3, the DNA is TGTGCCAGCAGCTGGGGGACAGGTTGGTACAATGAGCAGTTCTTC. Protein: CASSWGTGWYNEQFF.

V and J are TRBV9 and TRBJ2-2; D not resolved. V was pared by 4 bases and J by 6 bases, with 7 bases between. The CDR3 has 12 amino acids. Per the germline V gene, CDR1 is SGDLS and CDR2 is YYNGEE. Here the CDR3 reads CASSSEAGELFF. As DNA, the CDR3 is TGTGCCAGCAGCTCAGAGGCCGGGGAGCTGTTTTTT.

The CDR3 is CASSLGLAMSTDTQYF. Written as DNA, the CDR3 is TGTGCCAGCAGCTTGGGACTAGCGATGAGCACAGATACGCAGTATTTT. The V call is TRBV5-4, the J call TRBJ2-3, with TRBD2 matching over 8 bases. Germline CDR1 reads SGHNT; CDR2 reads YYREEE (reference sequence). V was clipped by 0 bases and J by 0 bases; unmatched bases: 3. The CDR3 contains 16 residues.

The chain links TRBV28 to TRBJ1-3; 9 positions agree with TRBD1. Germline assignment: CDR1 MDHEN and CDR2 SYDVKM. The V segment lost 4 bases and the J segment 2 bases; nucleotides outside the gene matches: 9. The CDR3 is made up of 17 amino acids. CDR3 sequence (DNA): TGTGCCAGCAGTTCCCGGGACAGGGATGGAGCTGGAAACACCATATATTTT. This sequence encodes CASSSRDRDGAGNTIYF.

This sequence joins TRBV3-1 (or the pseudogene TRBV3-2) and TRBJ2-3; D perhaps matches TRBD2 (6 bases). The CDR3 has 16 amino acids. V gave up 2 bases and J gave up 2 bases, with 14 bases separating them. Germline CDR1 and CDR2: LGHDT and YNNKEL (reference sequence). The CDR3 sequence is CASSQNPGLLTDTQYF. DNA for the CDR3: TGTGCCAGCAGCCAAAACCCGGGACTCCTCACAGATACGCAGTATTTT.